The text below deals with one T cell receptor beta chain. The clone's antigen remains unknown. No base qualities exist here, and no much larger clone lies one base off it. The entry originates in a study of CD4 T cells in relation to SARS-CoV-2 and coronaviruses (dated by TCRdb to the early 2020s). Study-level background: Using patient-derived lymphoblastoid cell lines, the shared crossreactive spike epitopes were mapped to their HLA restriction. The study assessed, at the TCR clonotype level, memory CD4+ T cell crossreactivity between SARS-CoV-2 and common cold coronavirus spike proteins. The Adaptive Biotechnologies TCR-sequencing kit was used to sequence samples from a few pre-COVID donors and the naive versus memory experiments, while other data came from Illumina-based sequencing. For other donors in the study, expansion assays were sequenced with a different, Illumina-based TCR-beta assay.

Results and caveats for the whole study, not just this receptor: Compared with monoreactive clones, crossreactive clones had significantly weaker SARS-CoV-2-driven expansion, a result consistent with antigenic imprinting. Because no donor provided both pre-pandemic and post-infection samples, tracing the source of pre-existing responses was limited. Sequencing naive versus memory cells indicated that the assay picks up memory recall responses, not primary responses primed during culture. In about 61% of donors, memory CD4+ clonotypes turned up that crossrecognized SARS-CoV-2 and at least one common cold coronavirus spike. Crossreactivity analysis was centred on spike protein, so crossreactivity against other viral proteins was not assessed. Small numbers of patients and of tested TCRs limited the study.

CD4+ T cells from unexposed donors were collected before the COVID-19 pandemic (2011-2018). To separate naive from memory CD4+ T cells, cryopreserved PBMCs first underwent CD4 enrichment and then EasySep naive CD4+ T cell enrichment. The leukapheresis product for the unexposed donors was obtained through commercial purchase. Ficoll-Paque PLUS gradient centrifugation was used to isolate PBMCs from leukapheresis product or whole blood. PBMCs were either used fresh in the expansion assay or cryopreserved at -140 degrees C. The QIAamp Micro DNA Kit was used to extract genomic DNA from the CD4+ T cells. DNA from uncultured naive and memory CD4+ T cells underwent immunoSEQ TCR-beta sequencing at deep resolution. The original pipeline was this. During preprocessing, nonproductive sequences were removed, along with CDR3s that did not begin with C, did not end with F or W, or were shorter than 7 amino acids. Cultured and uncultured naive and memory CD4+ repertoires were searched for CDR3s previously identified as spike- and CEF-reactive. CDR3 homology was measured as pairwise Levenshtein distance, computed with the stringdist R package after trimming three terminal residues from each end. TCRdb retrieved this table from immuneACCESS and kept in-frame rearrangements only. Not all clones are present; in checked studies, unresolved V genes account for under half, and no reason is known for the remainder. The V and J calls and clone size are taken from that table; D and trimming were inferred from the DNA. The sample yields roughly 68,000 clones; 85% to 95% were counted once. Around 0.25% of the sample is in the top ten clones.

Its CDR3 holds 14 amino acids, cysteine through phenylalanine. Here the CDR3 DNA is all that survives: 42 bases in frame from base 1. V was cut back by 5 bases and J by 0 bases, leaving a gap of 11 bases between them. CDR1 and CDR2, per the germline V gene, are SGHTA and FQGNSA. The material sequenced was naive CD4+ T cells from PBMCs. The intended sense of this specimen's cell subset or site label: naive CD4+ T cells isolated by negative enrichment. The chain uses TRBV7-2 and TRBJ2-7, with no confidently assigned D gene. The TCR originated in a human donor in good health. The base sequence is TGTGCCAGCAGCCAGCAAGGTAGCTCCTACGAGCAGTACTTC. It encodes CASSQQGSSYEQYF. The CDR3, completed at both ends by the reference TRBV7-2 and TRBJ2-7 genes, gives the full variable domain GAGVSQSPSNKVTEKGKDVELRCDPISGHTALYWYRQSLGQGLEFLIYFQGNSAPDKSGLPSDRFSAERTGGSVSTLTIQRTQQEDSAVYLCASSQQGSSYEQYFGPGTRLTVT.